Listed below are T cell receptor beta chains from one sample, sequenced in a study of blood T cell repertoires in COVID-19. Clones were sequenced by immunoSEQ multiplex PCR, and TCRdb holds only the in-frame ones, with some missing. Among 250,000 to 300,000 clones, roughly nine tenths were seen once, and the ten largest hold 9.5% to 15%. Sequenced input: peripheral blood. Receptors were obtained from a woman under 40 with COVID-19, enrolled during active disease. Both conserved end residues are part of each CDR3. Fields, in order: J gene, D gene, V gene, clone size, CDR3 protein, CDR3 DNA. The D gene is left open where the match is weak. Only some rows state a clone size, as once, few, many or a class for expanded clones.

J gene: TRBJ2-5
D gene: -
V gene: TRBV12-3/TRBV12-4
clone size: -
CDR3 protein: CASSLSETQYF
CDR3 DNA: TGTGCCAGCAGTTTATCTGAGACCCAGTACTTC

J gene: TRBJ1-2
D gene: TRBD1
V gene: TRBV19
clone size: -
CDR3 protein: CASIQRTGGFGYTF
CDR3 DNA: TGTGCCAGTATCCAAAGGACAGGGGGCTTCGGCTACACCTTC

J gene: TRBJ2-7
D gene: -
V gene: TRBV18
clone size: -
CDR3 protein: CASSPGGALHRYEQYF
CDR3 DNA: TGTGCCAGCTCACCAGGGGGGGCGCTCCATAGGTACGAGCAGTACTTC

J gene: TRBJ2-3
D gene: TRBD2
V gene: TRBV11-2
clone size: -
CDR3 protein: CASRRGGLADTQYF
CDR3 DNA: TGTGCCAGTCGCCGGGGGGGGCTGGCAGATACGCAGTATTTT

J gene: TRBJ2-2
D gene: -
V gene: TRBV25-1
clone size: -
CDR3 protein: CASSEYAVRTGELFF
CDR3 DNA: TGTGCCAGCAGTGAATACGCGGTTCGCACCGGGGAGCTGTTTTTT

J gene: TRBJ1-3
D gene: TRBD1
V gene: TRBV29-1
clone size: -
CDR3 protein: CSVEEGQGFGPGNTIYF
CDR3 DNA: TGCAGCGTTGAAGAGGGACAGGGTTTCGGCCCTGGAAACACCATATATTTT

J gene: TRBJ1-6
D gene: -
V gene: TRBV21-1
clone size: few
CDR3 protein: CASSTSGRDRGCSYNSPLHF
CDR3 DNA: TGTGCCAGCAGCACCTCCGGACGGGACAGGGGGTGTTCCTATAATTCACCCCTCCACTTT

J gene: TRBJ2-2
D gene: TRBD1
V gene: TRBV27
clone size: few
CDR3 protein: CASSYVAARGPGELFF
CDR3 DNA: TGTGCCAGCAGTTATGTGGCGGCAAGGGGGCCCGGGGAGCTGTTTTTT

J gene: TRBJ2-1
D gene: -
V gene: TRBV19
clone size: -
CDR3 protein: CASSSLGGYSVDEQFF
CDR3 DNA: TGTGCCAGTAGTTCACTAGGAGGCTACAGTGTGGATGAGCAGTTCTTC

J gene: TRBJ2-3
D gene: -
V gene: TRBV5-1
clone size: -
CDR3 protein: CASSFLVITDTQYF
CDR3 DNA: TGCGCCAGCAGCTTCCTAGTTATTACAGATACGCAGTATTTT

J gene: TRBJ1-2
D gene: TRBD1
V gene: TRBV4-1
clone size: -
CDR3 protein: CASSHEGASYGYTF
CDR3 DNA: TGCGCCAGCAGCCACGAGGGGGCCAGTTATGGCTACACCTTC

J gene: TRBJ1-2
D gene: TRBD1
V gene: TRBV18
clone size: -
CDR3 protein: CASSVQGTGSGYTF
CDR3 DNA: TGTGCCAGCTCAGTTCAAGGGACAGGGAGCGGCTACACCTTC

J gene: TRBJ1-2
D gene: -
V gene: TRBV11-3
clone size: -
CDR3 protein: CASSLIREEKDLVDYGYTF
CDR3 DNA: TGTGCCAGCAGCTTAATTAGAGAGGAGAAGGATTTGGTGGACTATGGCTACACCTTC

J gene: TRBJ2-5
D gene: TRBD2
V gene: TRBV3-1/TRBV3-2
clone size: many
CDR3 protein: CASSPHGGEETQYF
CDR3 DNA: TGTGCCAGCAGCCCGCACGGGGGGGAGGAGACCCAGTACTTC

J gene: TRBJ1-3
D gene: -
V gene: TRBV15
clone size: -
CDR3 protein: CATSRAGLSGNTIYF
CDR3 DNA: TGTGCCACCAGCAGAGCTGGCCTCTCTGGAAACACCATATATTTT

J gene: TRBJ2-3
D gene: TRBD2
V gene: TRBV3-1/TRBV3-2
clone size: -
CDR3 protein: CASSQDRVAGDTQYF
CDR3 DNA: TGTGCCAGCAGCCAAGATCGGGTAGCGGGGGATACGCAGTATTTT

J gene: TRBJ1-3
D gene: -
V gene: TRBV18
clone size: -
CDR3 protein: CASSLGTPSSGNTIYF
CDR3 DNA: TGTGCCAGCTCCCTAGGGACACCTTCCTCTGGAAACACCATATATTTT

J gene: TRBJ2-5
D gene: -
V gene: TRBV3-1/TRBV3-2
clone size: -
CDR3 protein: CASSQAGAAQETQYF
CDR3 DNA: TGTGCCAGCAGCCAAGCCGGAGCCGCCCAAGAGACCCAGTACTTC

J gene: TRBJ1-2
D gene: TRBD1
V gene: TRBV3-1/TRBV3-2
clone size: -
CDR3 protein: CASSPPGTGGATSGYTF
CDR3 DNA: TGTGCCAGCAGCCCACCCGGGACAGGGGGCGCGACGAGCGGCTACACCTTC

J gene: TRBJ2-5
D gene: -
V gene: TRBV18
clone size: -
CDR3 protein: CASSPGPTVGTQYF
CDR3 DNA: TGTGCCAGCTCACCGGGCCCAACCGTCGGGACCCAGTACTTC

J gene: TRBJ2-7
D gene: TRBD2
V gene: TRBV3-1/TRBV3-2
clone size: -
CDR3 protein: CASSQGTSAHEQYF
CDR3 DNA: TGTGCCAGCAGCCAAGGGACTAGCGCCCACGAGCAGTACTTC

J gene: TRBJ1-5
D gene: -
V gene: TRBV4-2
clone size: -
CDR3 protein: CASSQGQTGGNQPQHF
CDR3 DNA: TGTGCCAGCAGCCAAGGACAGACGGGTGGCAATCAGCCCCAGCATTTT

J gene: TRBJ2-1
D gene: -
V gene: TRBV5-1
clone size: -
CDR3 protein: CASTARQANYYNEQFF
CDR3 DNA: TGCGCCAGCACCGCCAGACAGGCGAACTACTACAATGAGCAGTTCTTC

J gene: TRBJ1-6
D gene: -
V gene: TRBV6-5
clone size: -
CDR3 protein: CASSYSSRGGSPLHF
CDR3 DNA: TGTGCCAGCAGTTACTCGAGTAGGGGAGGCTCACCCCTCCACTTT

J gene: TRBJ2-3
D gene: -
V gene: TRBV5-4
clone size: -
CDR3 protein: CASSGLRGGRTDTQYF
CDR3 DNA: TGTGCCAGCAGCGGCCTGAGGGGGGGCCGAACAGATACGCAGTATTTT

J gene: TRBJ2-7
D gene: -
V gene: TRBV11-2
clone size: -
CDR3 protein: CASSLRGWRDGAYEQYF
CDR3 DNA: TGTGCCAGCAGCTTGAGGGGTTGGAGGGACGGAGCCTACGAGCAGTACTTC

J gene: TRBJ1-3
D gene: -
V gene: TRBV27
clone size: -
CDR3 protein: CASSFLGGSGNTIYF
CDR3 DNA: TGTGCCAGCAGTTTCCTCGGGGGATCTGGAAACACCATATATTTT

J gene: TRBJ2-5
D gene: TRBD2
V gene: TRBV7-8
clone size: -
CDR3 protein: CASSLARGLAGVTETQYF
CDR3 DNA: TGTGCCAGCAGCTTAGCAAGGGGACTAGCGGGGGTAACAGAGACCCAGTACTTC

J gene: TRBJ1-5
D gene: -
V gene: TRBV6-6
clone size: -
CDR3 protein: CASSPSTEIRLNQPQHF
CDR3 DNA: TGTGCCAGCAGTCCGTCGACAGAGATCCGGCTCAATCAGCCCCAGCATTTT

J gene: TRBJ1-1
D gene: -
V gene: TRBV28
clone size: -
CDR3 protein: CASTGLVSGWENTEAFF
CDR3 DNA: TGTGCCAGCACGGGGTTGGTGAGTGGATGGGAGAACACTGAAGCTTTCTTT

J gene: TRBJ2-7
D gene: -
V gene: TRBV19
clone size: -
CDR3 protein: CASSMGAVARSYEQYF
CDR3 DNA: TGTGCCAGTAGTATGGGGGCGGTAGCTCGGTCGTACGAGCAGTACTTC

J gene: TRBJ2-1
D gene: -
V gene: TRBV11-2
clone size: -
CDR3 protein: CASSFGRYLSYNEQFF
CDR3 DNA: TGTGCCAGCAGCTTCGGTCGTTACCTCTCCTACAATGAGCAGTTCTTC

J gene: TRBJ2-5
D gene: TRBD2
V gene: TRBV6-5
clone size: -
CDR3 protein: CASSSPREGRETQYF
CDR3 DNA: TGTGCCAGCAGTTCTCCGCGGGAGGGCCGGGAGACCCAGTACTTC

J gene: TRBJ2-1
D gene: TRBD1
V gene: TRBV7-9
clone size: -
CDR3 protein: CASSLMDRPPSNEQFF
CDR3 DNA: TGTGCCAGCAGCTTAATGGACAGGCCCCCTTCCAATGAGCAGTTCTTC

J gene: TRBJ1-5
D gene: TRBD1
V gene: TRBV11-2
clone size: once
CDR3 protein: CASSPNAGTGYQPQHF
CDR3 DNA: TGTGCCAGCAGCCCGAACGCCGGGACAGGATACCAGCCCCAGCATTTT

J gene: TRBJ2-1
D gene: -
V gene: TRBV4-1
clone size: -
CDR3 protein: CASSTPKGVDNEQFF
CDR3 DNA: TGCGCCAGCAGCACGCCCAAAGGGGTAGACAATGAGCAGTTCTTC

J gene: TRBJ2-1
D gene: -
V gene: TRBV4-2
clone size: -
CDR3 protein: CASSQEFRRAYNEQFF
CDR3 DNA: TGTGCCAGCAGCCAAGAATTCCGTCGGGCCTACAATGAGCAGTTCTTC

J gene: TRBJ2-7
D gene: TRBD1
V gene: TRBV7-7
clone size: -
CDR3 protein: CASSLRDSGSYEQYF
CDR3 DNA: TGTGCCAGCAGCCTCCGGGACAGCGGCTCCTACGAGCAGTACTTC

J gene: TRBJ2-1
D gene: TRBD2
V gene: TRBV2
clone size: -
CDR3 protein: CASTRERGGNEQFF
CDR3 DNA: TGTGCCAGCACCAGGGAGCGGGGGGGCAATGAGCAGTTCTTC

J gene: TRBJ1-5
D gene: -
V gene: TRBV6-5
clone size: -
CDR3 protein: CASSPPGGSNQPQHF
CDR3 DNA: TGTGCCAGCAGTCCTCCCGGGGGTAGCAATCAGCCCCAGCATTTT

J gene: TRBJ1-3
D gene: -
V gene: TRBV5-1
clone size: -
CDR3 protein: CASSAGRSNTIYF
CDR3 DNA: TGCGCCAGCAGCGCGGGACGGTCAAACACCATATATTTT

J gene: TRBJ2-7
D gene: -
V gene: TRBV5-5
clone size: -
CDR3 protein: CASSLMADSYEQYF
CDR3 DNA: TGTGCCAGCAGCTTGATGGCAGACTCCTACGAGCAGTACTTC

J gene: TRBJ1-3
D gene: -
V gene: TRBV3-1/TRBV3-2
clone size: -
CDR3 protein: CASSQTPTSGNTIYF
CDR3 DNA: TGTGCCAGCAGCCAAACGCCTACTTCTGGAAACACCATATATTTT

J gene: TRBJ2-1
D gene: TRBD2
V gene: TRBV30
clone size: -
CDR3 protein: CAWSVLGRGGLFDEQFF
CDR3 DNA: TGTGCCTGGAGTGTACTTGGTCGGGGGGGCCTTTTTGATGAGCAGTTCTTC

J gene: TRBJ2-5
D gene: -
V gene: TRBV5-1
clone size: -
CDR3 protein: CASSFYGGVGETQYF
CDR3 DNA: TGCGCCAGCAGCTTCTATGGAGGGGTTGGGGAGACCCAGTACTTC